This TCR beta chain was captured in a study of blood T cell repertoires in COVID-19. Looking at the study overall: Acute and convalescent COVID-19 samples came from the United States, Italy and Spain.

The participants were between roughly 18 and 89 years old and came from roughly 25 US areas. Participant-given clinical history determined each cohort assignment. Donors in Cohort 3 who had recovered were those with two negative PCRs, healthcare professional clearance, or resolution of their symptoms. V trimming: 9 bases; J trimming: 5 bases; junction bases outside the gene matches: 7. The CDR3 runs 13 residues. TCRdb's copy holds only in-frame clones and misses some; the assay was immunoSEQ multiplex PCR. The sample yields some 160,000 clones, approximately 86% seen once. This clone has only one observation.

Sequenced: PBMCs or T cells enriched from blood (not recorded which). The TCR sequence derives from a woman between 35 and 50 years old who had recovered from COVID-19. The rearrangement uses TRBV12-3 or TRBV12-4 and TRBJ2-5; 9 bases align to TRBD1. This CDR3 reads CASKGTGWETQYF. Here the CDR3 DNA reads TGTGCCAGTAAAGGGACAGGGTGGGAGACCCAGTACTTC.